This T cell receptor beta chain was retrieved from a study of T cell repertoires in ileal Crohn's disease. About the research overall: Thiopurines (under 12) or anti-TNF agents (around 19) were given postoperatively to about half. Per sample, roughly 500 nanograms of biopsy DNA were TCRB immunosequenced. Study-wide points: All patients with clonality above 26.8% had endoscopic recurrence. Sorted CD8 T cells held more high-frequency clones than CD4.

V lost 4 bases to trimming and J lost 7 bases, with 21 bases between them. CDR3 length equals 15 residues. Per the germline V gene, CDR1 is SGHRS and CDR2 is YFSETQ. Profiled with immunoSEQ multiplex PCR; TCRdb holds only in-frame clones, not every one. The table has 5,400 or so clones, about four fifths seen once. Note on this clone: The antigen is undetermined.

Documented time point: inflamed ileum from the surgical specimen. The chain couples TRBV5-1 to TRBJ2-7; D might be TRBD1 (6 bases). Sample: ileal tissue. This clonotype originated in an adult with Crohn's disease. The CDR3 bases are TGCGCCAGCAGCCCGGCAGGACAGACCTTGGGGGAGCAGTACTTC. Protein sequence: CASSPAGQTLGEQYF.